The present T cell receptor beta chain was sequenced within a study of PD-1 blockade in classical Hodgkin lymphoma. Study in general: The nivolumab dose that patients received was 3 mg/kg, given intravenously every 2 weeks. Findings and caveats of the study: Complete responders started with a diversity level that resembled newly diagnosed patients at baseline.

Germline loops: CDR1 SGDLS, CDR2 YYNGEE. The trim removed 6 bases at V and 0 bases at J, leaving 8 bases unmatched. The CDR3 covers 15 residues. Time point described: cycle 4 day 1 (C4D1), after 6 weeks of nivolumab. Each of the patients experienced relapse following autologous stem cell transplantation, and their brentuximab vedotin exposure differed. The best responses consisted of complete response, partial response or progressive disease. Libraries were prepared by immunoSEQ multiplex PCR; TCRdb keeps only in-frame clonotypes and omits some of them. This table has 43,000 or so clones, around 80% appearing once. About this clone: The antigen is unknown.

The J gene is TRBJ2-7, the V gene TRBV9; TRBD1 matches 8 bases. This TCR was sampled from a human donor with classical Hodgkin lymphoma. The input for sequencing was peripheral blood mononuclear cells (PBMCs), taken before the fourth cycle of nivolumab. The chain's CDR3 is CASNRQGFSSYEQYF. The CDR3 DNA sequence: TGTGCCAGCAACAGACAGGGGTTTAGCTCCTACGAGCAGTACTTC.